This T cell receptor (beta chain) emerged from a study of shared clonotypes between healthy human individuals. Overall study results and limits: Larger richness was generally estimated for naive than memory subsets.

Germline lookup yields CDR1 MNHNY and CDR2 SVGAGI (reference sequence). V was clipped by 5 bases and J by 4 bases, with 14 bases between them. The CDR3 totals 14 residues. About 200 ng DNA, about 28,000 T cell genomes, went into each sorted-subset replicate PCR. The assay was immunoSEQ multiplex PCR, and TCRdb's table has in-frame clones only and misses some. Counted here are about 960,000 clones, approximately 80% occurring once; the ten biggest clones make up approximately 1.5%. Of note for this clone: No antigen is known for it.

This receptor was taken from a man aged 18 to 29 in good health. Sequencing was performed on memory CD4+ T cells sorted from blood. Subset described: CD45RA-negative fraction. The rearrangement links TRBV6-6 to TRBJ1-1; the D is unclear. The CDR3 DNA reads TGTGCCAGCAGTAGCACGACAAGGACCACTGAAGCTTTCTTT. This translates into CASSSTTRTTEAFF.